The T cell receptor (beta chain) under discussion was sequenced for a study of CD8 T cells in Susac syndrome (dated by TCRdb to the late 2010s). For context, the study as a whole: Repertoire sequencing was used to test whether CD8+ T cell activation and differentiation in Susac syndrome was antigen driven.

Note on this clonotype: Its antigen is still unknown. Per-base qualities were not stored, and no clone one base away is much larger.

High-throughput TCR beta sequencing profiled peripheral blood CD8+ and CD4+ T cells from healthy donors, Susac syndrome patients and multiple sclerosis patients. The multiple sclerosis controls were treatment-naive patients whose relapsing-remitting disease, either stable or active, fulfilled the revised McDonald criteria. Bulk CD8+ and CD4+ T cells were purified by magnetic negative isolation, whereas CD8+ TEMRA cells were enriched by FACS. Blood was drawn into EDTA tubes, processed within 24 hours, and PBMCs were isolated by density gradient centrifugation. PBMCs intended for TCR sequencing were cryopreserved in liquid nitrogen and were subsequently thawed in a 37 degrees C water bath. A purity of at least 90% was achieved for sorted or isolated CD4+, CD8+ and CD8+ TEMRA cells. On the study overall, not on this receptor specifically: The study acknowledged that relatively few individuals were included in the TCR sequencing and HLA analysis.

RNA was extracted using the RNeasy kit, and roughly 0.5 to 1 microgram was reverse transcribed with random hexamers. The immunoSEQ multiplex PCR assay, covering 54 Vbeta and 13 Jbeta segments, was used to amplify TCR beta CDR3 regions. To correct PCR amplification bias, a synthetic template baseline was used for both primer optimization and computational correction. The published analysis was carried out like this. Reads were annotated to V, D and J genes per IMGT and analyzed with immunoSEQ Analyzer, keeping only productive sequences. To calculate clonality, Shannon entropy was normalized by log2 of the number of productive unique sequences and then subtracted from one. For each patient and control, public and private clones were evaluated within the 100 most prevalent clones. Clones were defined as Susac-specific if absent from the healthy and MS cohorts, from some 1,000 published viral clones and from other ImmuneACCESS disease sequences. In TCRdb, the public reads were trimmed at Q25 with fastp and aligned with MiXCR, with productive beta chains retained. Rows with a matching CDR3 protein are joined into one entry that keeps the most common DNA and genes. The V and J calls follow TCRdb's processing rather than the paper's. This sample holds 140,000 or so distinct CDR3 sequences; approximately 95% were observed only once. Over 0.095% of the sample belongs to the ten largest clones.

The germline V gene specifies SGHTA as CDR1 and FQGNSA as CDR2. Clipping removes 2 bases from V and 12 bases from J, with 3 as the unmatched junction base count. The cysteine opens and the phenylalanine closes a CDR3 of 12 amino acids. Solely the CDR3 DNA is kept, with 36 bases framed from the first base. The chain employs TRBV7-2 and TRBJ2-1, with 8 bases aligning to TRBD2. The receptor was derived from a human donor with multiple sclerosis. The sequenced sample was CD4+ T cells from PBMCs. Here is the DNA: TGTGCCAGCAGCTTAACCGGGAGGGGGCAGTTCTTC. It encodes CASSLTGRGQFF.